These 32 T cell receptor beta chains originate from one sample sequenced in a study of T cells in localized non-small cell lung cancer. The table came from immunoSEQ multiplex PCR; TCRdb's copy has only in-frame clones and leaves some out. The sample lists 11,000 or so clones, over 65% seen once, with less than 25% in the top ten. Source: peripheral blood, taken before any cancer treatment. The source of these receptors is a male donor aged 60 or over with stage I lung adenocarcinoma.

The chain joins TRBV5-1 to TRBJ1-5; TRBD1 matches at 8 bases. This CDR3 is 16 amino acids long. CDR1 is SGHRS and CDR2 is YFSETQ in the germline V gene. Trimming took 0 bases from V and 4 from J; bases not matched to a gene: 6. CDR3 DNA: TGCGCCAGCAGCTTGGGTTCCGGACAGGGAAATCAGCCCCAGCATTTT. Translated, it gives CASSLGSGQGNQPQHF.

The chain uses TRBV28 and TRBJ1-2, with D uncertain. V was cut by 2 bases and J by 2 bases, with 3 bases left in between. There are 12 residues in the CDR3. The germline V gene encodes CDR1 MDHEN and CDR2 SYDVKM. CDR3 protein: CASSLANYGYTF. The CDR3 bases are TGTGCCAGCAGTTTAGCGAACTATGGCTACACCTTC.

The rearrangement links TRBV7-9 to TRBJ2-7; D may be TRBD1 (6 bases). Trimming stripped 0 bases from V and 2 bases from J, with 8 bases between. Germline V gene lookup returns CDR1 SEHNR and CDR2 FQNEAQ (reference sequence). The CDR3 extends over 14 amino acids. CDR3 loop: CASSLAQGPYEQYF. DNA of the CDR3: TGTGCCAGCAGCTTAGCTCAGGGGCCCTACGAGCAGTACTTC.

V is TRBV18 and J is TRBJ2-7, with 7 bases lining up with TRBD2. This CDR3 spans 15 amino acids. Germline assignment: CDR1 KGHSH and CDR2 LQKENI. V shed 2 bases, J shed 0 bases, and the junction held 4 bases outside the gene matches. The chain's CDR3 is CASSPGRGTSYEQYF. The CDR3 region has the DNA TGTGCCAGCTCACCAGGGAGGGGAACCTCCTACGAGCAGTACTTC.

This sequence joins TRBV5-8 and TRBJ1-1; D uncertain. The V end was cut by 8 bases, the J end by 5 bases, with 13 bases between. The CDR3 loop spans 12 amino acids. Germline values: CDR1 SGHTS, CDR2 YDEGEE. CDR3 sequence (DNA): TGTGCCAGTAACATTTGGGCGACTGAAGCTTTCTTT. Amino acids: CASNIWATEAFF.

The V and J genes are TRBV27 and TRBJ2-7; tentatively, D is TRBD2 (5 bases). The length of the CDR3 is 13 residues. Trimming left V 7 bases short and J 8 bases short, with 18 bases between. Germline V gene sequence: CDR1 MNHEY, CDR2 SMNVEV (reference sequence). The DNA for the CDR3 is TGTGCCAGCACATCCCTACTAGATTTCAAGCAGTACTTC. It specifies CASTSLLDFKQYF.

The V and J genes are TRBV5-1 and TRBJ2-7, with 7 bases lining up with TRBD1. Looked up from germline, CDR1 is SGHRS and CDR2 is YFSETQ. V was pared by 5 bases and J by 5 bases, with 10 bases of the junction left unmatched. This CDR3 spans 14 amino acids. DNA for the CDR3: TGCGCCAGCAGACGCGATGGGGACAGCCACGAGCAGTACTTC. Amino acid sequence: CASRRDGDSHEQYF.

This clone turned up a few times. This sequence joins TRBV19 and TRBJ2-6, with 9 bases lining up with TRBD1. V shed 3 bases and J 2 bases; nucleotides not matched to a gene: 2. CDR3 length equals 16 residues. The V gene's germline CDR1 is LNHDA and CDR2 SQIVND (reference sequence). The CDR3 DNA follows: TGTGCCAGTAGTATGGGACAGGGTGCTGGGGCCAACGTCCTGACTTTC. Protein sequence: CASSMGQGAGANVLTF.

The chain has TRBV27 and TRBJ2-7; 10 positions match TRBD1. Germline CDR1 MNHEY, CDR2 SMNVEV (reference sequence). There are 13 residues in the CDR3. The V and J ends lost 11 bases and 2 bases, in that order; junction bases with no gene match: 6. The CDR3: CACKGTGAYEQYF. CDR3 nucleotide sequence: TGTGCCTGTAAGGGGACAGGGGCCTACGAGCAGTACTTC.

The V and J genes are TRBV7-9 and TRBJ2-3; 7 bases match TRBD2. After removal of 5 bases from V and 10 bases from J, the junction contained 3 bases not matched to a gene. The germline V gene has CDR1 SEHNR and CDR2 FQNEAQ (reference sequence). The CDR3 is 11 amino acids. Written as DNA, the CDR3 is TGTGCCAGCAGCCCCCGGGAGGCGCAGTATTTT. This sequence encodes CASSPREAQYF.

The chain employs TRBV7-2 and TRBJ1-6; maybe TRBD1 (6 bases). The length of the CDR3 is 15 residues. Germline loops: CDR1 SGHTA, CDR2 FQGNSA. V was pared by 2 bases and J by 7 bases, with 12 bases between. CDR3 protein: CASSLRSGENSPLHF. CDR3 nucleotide sequence: TGTGCCAGCAGCTTAAGATCAGGGGAAAATTCACCCCTCCACTTT. The variable domain in full, completed from reference TRBV7-2 and TRBJ1-6, reads GAGVSQSPSNKVTEKGKDVELRCDPISGHTALYWYRQSLGQGLEFLIYFQGNSAPDKSGLPSDRFSAERTGGSVSTLTIQRTQQEDSAVYLCASSLRSGENSPLHFGNGTRLTVT.

The V call is TRBV4-3, the J call TRBJ1-1, with no clear D. The CDR3 spans 13 residues. CDR1 and CDR2 (germline): LGHNA, YSLEER. Trimming removed 2 bases at V and 1 base at J, with 5 bases between. CDR3 in DNA: TGCGCCAGCAGCCAACACAGGAACACTGAAGCTTTCTTT. It yields the protein CASSQHRNTEAFF.

This clone was counted a few times. The rearrangement uses TRBV4-3 and TRBJ2-1, with 9 bases lining up with TRBD1. With V trimmed by 0 bases and J by 1 base, 1 base remained unmatched. The CDR3 consists of 16 residues. Germline CDR1 LGHNA, CDR2 YSLEER. The CDR3 bases are TGCGCCAGCAGCCAAGATGGGACAGGGTCCTACAATGAGCAGTTCTTC. Amino acids: CASSQDGTGSYNEQFF.

The chain has TRBV7-2 and TRBJ2-3; TRBD2 aligns across 8 bases. With 0 bases clipped from V and 7 bases from J, the junction kept 6 bases outside the gene matches. Germline CDR1 SGHTA, CDR2 FQGNSA. The CDR3 sequence is 15 residues long. The CDR3 region is CASSLAAGGANTQYF. The CDR3 bases are TGTGCCAGCAGCTTAGCGGCCGGGGGGGCCAATACGCAGTATTTT.

The chain combines TRBV5-3 with TRBJ1-1; 8 bases are a match to TRBD1. TRBV5-3 counts as an open reading frame of uncertain function. V trimming: 4 bases; J trimming: 1 base; junction bases outside the gene matches: 3. The CDR3 contains 14 residues. The CDR3 sequence is CARSPGQGNTEAFF. CDR3 nucleotides: TGTGCCAGAAGCCCTGGACAGGGGAACACTGAAGCTTTCTTT.

The chain is built from TRBV4-3 and TRBJ2-7, with a tentative D call TRBD1 (6 bases). CDR3 size: 14 residues. CDR1 is LGHNA and CDR2 is YSLEER in the germline V gene. Between the trimmed V and J ends, which lost 2 bases and 5 bases, there was a span of 13 bases. The DNA of the CDR3 is TGCGCCAGCAGCCAATTTCACAGGGACCACGAGCAGTACTTC. This codes for CASSQFHRDHEQYF.

V usage is TRBV7-3 and J usage is TRBJ1-1, with 7 positions matching TRBD1. The J segment lost 4 bases and the V segment lost 5 bases, leaving 7 bases of the junction unmatched. The CDR3 has 14 amino acids. Looked up from germline, CDR1 is SGHTA and CDR2 is FQGTGA. In nucleotides, the CDR3 is TGTGCCAGCAGCCTCAGACAGGGCGCCACTGAAGCTTTCTTT. This encodes CASSLRQGATEAFF. The full variable domain, with the rest looked up from reference TRBV7-3 and TRBJ1-1, is GAGVSQTPSNKVTEKGKYVELRCDPISGHTALYWYRQSLGQGPEFLIYFQGTGAADDSGLPNDRFFAVRPEGSVSTLKIQRTERGDSAVYLCASSLRQGATEAFFGQGTRLTVV.

The rearrangement uses TRBV28 and TRBJ2-1; D unresolved. This CDR3 is built from 12 residues. The V and J ends lost 7 bases and 7 bases respectively, with 11 bases between them. Germline V gene data show CDR1 as MDHEN and CDR2 as SYDVKM. The CDR3 DNA is TGTGCCAGCAAAACGGTGAGGAATGAGCAGTTCTTC. Amino acids: CASKTVRNEQFF.

Details on this clone: This sample also contains other DNA sequences that code for the same CDR3. The chain employs TRBV7-2 and TRBJ2-7; D is possibly TRBD2 (5 bases). Germline lookup yields CDR1 SGHTA and CDR2 FQGNSA. The CDR3 is made up of 13 amino acids. V lost 3 bases and J 3 bases, leaving 9 bases between the germline ends. CDR3 residues: CASSFDGLYEQYF. The CDR3 DNA sequence: TGTGCCAGCAGCTTTGACGGACTCTACGAGCAGTACTTC. Full variable domain (outside the CDR3, taken from reference TRBV7-2 and TRBJ2-7): GAGVSQSPSNKVTEKGKDVELRCDPISGHTALYWYRQSLGQGLEFLIYFQGNSAPDKSGLPSDRFSAERTGGSVSTLTIQRTQQEDSAVYLCASSFDGLYEQYFGPGTRLTVT.

The chain recombines TRBV6-5 with TRBJ1-2, with a possible D match to TRBD1 (5 bases). Trimming cost V 6 bases and J 4 bases, with 12 bases left between them. The CDR3 loop spans 13 amino acids. CDR1 MNHEY and CDR2 SVGAGI come from the germline V gene. CDR3 in DNA: TGTGCCAGCAGCTCGACAGATTTCTATGGCTACACCTTC. Translated: CASSSTDFYGYTF.

The chain combines TRBV5-1 with TRBJ2-5, with unresolved D. Between the trimmed V and J ends, which lost 0 bases and 2 bases, there was a span of 8 bases. Germline V lookup: CDR1 SGHRS, CDR2 YFSETQ. The CDR3 sequence is 14 residues long. CDR3 DNA: TGCGCCAGCAGCTTGGGGACCGGGCAAGAGACCCAGTACTTC. It translates to CASSLGTGQETQYF.

The rearrangement links TRBV28 to TRBJ1-1; D is possibly TRBD1 (5 bases). In germline, CDR1 is MDHEN, CDR2 SYDVKM. The germline V and J ends were trimmed by 6 bases and 4 bases, with 12 bases remaining between them. This CDR3 comprises 13 residues. CDR3 DNA sequence: TGTGCCAGCAGCACACGGGGGGGCACTGAAGCTTTCTTT. Protein: CASSTRGGTEAFF.

This rearrangement joins TRBV7-2 to TRBJ1-2; 7 nucleotides match TRBD1. This CDR3 is 16 amino acids long. Per the germline V gene, CDR1 is SGHTA and CDR2 is FQGNSA. Unmatched junction bases numbered 5, after V lost 0 bases and J lost 1 base. This CDR3 reads CASSLAPGGINYGYTF. CDR3 DNA sequence: TGTGCCAGCAGCTTAGCGCCAGGGGGGATTAACTATGGCTACACCTTC.

The CDR3 protein is CASSELYLAEAFF. The CDR3 DNA reads as TGTGCCAGCAGTGAACTCTATCTGGCGGAGGCTTTCTTT. This chain joins TRBV6-1 and TRBJ1-1, with D unresolved. This CDR3 has 13 amino acids. The germline V gene has CDR1 MNHNS and CDR2 SASEGT. Trimming cost V 2 bases and J 11 bases, with 15 bases left between them.

This clone was observed once. This sequence joins TRBV7-9 and TRBJ1-1, with no clear D. V lost 2 bases and J lost 0, with 7 bases in between. The CDR3 runs 14 residues. The V gene's germline CDR1 is SEHNR and CDR2 FQNEAQ (reference sequence). The DNA of the CDR3 is TGTGCCAGCAGCTTAAGGATGTTGAACACTGAAGCTTTCTTT. The encoded protein is CASSLRMLNTEAFF.

The rearrangement uses TRBV4-3 and TRBJ1-4; D gene uncertain. V lost 0 bases and J 2 bases, leaving 10 bases between the germline ends. CDR3 length: 16 amino acids. From germline, CDR1 is LGHNA and CDR2 YSLEER. In DNA, the CDR3 is TGCGCCAGCAGCCAAGATCTGGGGTTCACTAATGAAAAACTGTTTTTT. Its protein is CASSQDLGFTNEKLFF.

The rearrangement joins TRBV7-8 to TRBJ2-1; 8 bases map to TRBD1. This CDR3 is 16 amino acids long. V shed 2 bases, J shed 7 bases, and the junction held 10 bases outside the gene matches. The V gene's germline CDR1 is SGHVS and CDR2 FQNEAQ. CDR3 region: CASSLYGQGIPNEQFF. DNA for the CDR3: TGTGCCAGCAGCTTATATGGACAGGGTATCCCGAATGAGCAGTTCTTC.

The V gene is TRBV10-3, the J gene TRBJ2-1; 7 bases are a match to TRBD1. This CDR3 comprises 13 residues. Germline V gene data show CDR1 as ENHRY and CDR2 as SYGVKD. V lost 3 bases to trimming and J lost 5 bases; unmatched junction nucleotides: 1. The DNA for the CDR3 is TGTGCCATCAGTGATGACAGGGACAATGAGCAGTTCTTC. This translates into CAISDDRDNEQFF.

This chain connects TRBV6-6 to TRBJ1-6; D gene ambiguous. The germline V and J ends were trimmed by 5 bases and 10 bases, with 18 bases remaining between them. The CDR3 contains 15 residues. The germline gives CDR1 MNHNY, CDR2 SVGAGI (reference sequence). CDR3 sequence: CASSVSGLGHSPLHF. The CDR3, as DNA: TGTGCCAGCAGTGTAAGCGGGCTAGGGCACTCACCCCTCCACTTT.

This chain links TRBV5-6 with TRBJ2-1, with 7 bases aligning to TRBD1. The germline CDR1 and CDR2 sequences are SGHDT and YYEEEE. The junction had 15 bases not matched to a gene; V was cut back by 1 base and J by 8 bases. The CDR3 has 17 amino acids. The CDR3 sequence is CASSLQLSGTEAYEQFF. The CDR3 bases are TGTGCCAGCAGCTTGCAGCTGTCCGGGACAGAGGCTTATGAGCAGTTCTTC.

V and J are TRBV27 and TRBJ2-7; 10 bases are a match to TRBD1. Germline CDR1 MNHEY, CDR2 SMNVEV (reference sequence). Trimming took 5 bases from V and 4 from J; bases not matched to a gene: 8. This CDR3 has 15 amino acids. CDR3: CASSPRRDRGYEQYF. The CDR3 DNA is TGTGCCAGCAGTCCGCGCCGGGACAGGGGATACGAGCAGTACTTC.

This rearrangement joins TRBV7-3 to TRBJ2-5; D remains unclear. Trimming took off 1 base at V and 7 bases at J, with 13 bases between the two ends. The germline V gene encodes CDR1 SGHTA and CDR2 FQGTGA. The CDR3 spans 14 residues. The CDR3 DNA reads as TGTGCCAGCAGCTTAAATCCCTCGGTCGGGACCCAGTACTTC. Its protein is CASSLNPSVGTQYF.